This T cell receptor (beta chain) was sequenced during a study of blood T cell repertoires in COVID-19. In the original workflow: The assay estimated nucleated cells by amplifying reference gene primers. TCRdb keeps only in-frame clones here, not all; method: immunoSEQ multiplex PCR. Clonal size and the V and J genes are those of that table, whereas D and trimming came from the DNA. The table includes about 240,000 clones, roughly 80% detected once. Trimming left V 5 bases short and J 5 bases short, with 9 bases between. This CDR3 contains 11 residues. Germline V gene sequence: CDR1 GTSNPN, CDR2 SVGIG (reference sequence).

The specimen was peripheral blood. This receptor was identified in a woman aged 55-70 years with active or convalescent COVID-19. The chain combines TRBV30 with TRBJ1-1, with D unclear. CDR3: CAWRSLTEAFF. CDR3 bases: TGTGCCTGGCGTAGTTTAACTGAAGCTTTCTTT.